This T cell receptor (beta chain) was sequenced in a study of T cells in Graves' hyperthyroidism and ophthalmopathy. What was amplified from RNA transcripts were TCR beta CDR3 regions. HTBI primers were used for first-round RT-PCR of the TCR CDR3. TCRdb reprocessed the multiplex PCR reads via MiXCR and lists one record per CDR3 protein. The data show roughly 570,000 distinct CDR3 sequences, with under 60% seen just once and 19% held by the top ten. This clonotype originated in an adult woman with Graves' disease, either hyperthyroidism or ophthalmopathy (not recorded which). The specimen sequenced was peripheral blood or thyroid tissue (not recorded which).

CDR3 sequence (DNA): TGTGCCAGCAGCTACGCCGGCGAGGGGTTGGAAGATACGCAGTATTTT. As protein: CASSYAGEGLEDTQYF. The V and J genes are TRBV13 and TRBJ2-3; TRBD1 or TRBD2 may be the D gene (5 bases each). Trimming pared 4 bases from V and 5 bases from J, leaving 19 bases between. CDR3 length equals 16 residues. CDR1 is PRHDT, CDR2 FYEKMQ, per germline (reference sequence).